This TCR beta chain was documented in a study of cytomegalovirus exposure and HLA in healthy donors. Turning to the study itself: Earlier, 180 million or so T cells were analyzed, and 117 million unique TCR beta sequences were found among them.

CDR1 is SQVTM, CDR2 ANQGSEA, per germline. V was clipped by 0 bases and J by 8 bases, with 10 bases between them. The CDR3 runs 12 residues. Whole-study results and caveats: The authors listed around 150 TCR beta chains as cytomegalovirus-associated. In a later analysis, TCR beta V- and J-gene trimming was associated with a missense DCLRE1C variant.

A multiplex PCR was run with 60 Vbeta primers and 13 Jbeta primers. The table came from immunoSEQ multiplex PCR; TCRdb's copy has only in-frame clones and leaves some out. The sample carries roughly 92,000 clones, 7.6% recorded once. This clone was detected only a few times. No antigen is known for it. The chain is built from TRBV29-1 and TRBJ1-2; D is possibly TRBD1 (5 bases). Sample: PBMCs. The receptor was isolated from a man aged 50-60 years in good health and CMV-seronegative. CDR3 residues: CSVEDLRGGYTF. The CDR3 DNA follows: TGCAGCGTTGAAGATCTTAGGGGAGGCTACACCTTC.